These 8 T cell receptor beta chains came from one sample sequenced in a study of cytomegalovirus exposure and HLA in healthy donors. Primers: 60 Vbeta forward and 13 Jbeta reverse. Generated by immunoSEQ multiplex PCR, the TCRdb table keeps only in-frame clones and is missing some. There are over 150,000 clones in the sample; under 70% occur only once, and approximately 2.8% lies in the top ten. Input material: PBMCs. The receptors come from a woman aged 40 to 50 in good health and CMV-seropositive.

The chain links TRBV7-2 to TRBJ1-2; D is ambiguous. Germline values: CDR1 SGHTA, CDR2 FQGNSA. The V gene lost 10 bases and the J gene lost 1 base, with 10 bases spanning the gap. This CDR3 region has 12 residues. Here the CDR3 DNA reads TGTGCCACCACGGAGAGTAACTATGGCTACACCTTC. It specifies CATTESNYGYTF.

This clone was observed a single time. V is TRBV7-2 and J is TRBJ2-7; D possibly corresponds to TRBD1 (7 bases). With 2 bases removed from V and 6 bases from J, the gap between germline ends came to 11 bases. This CDR3 has 13 amino acids. CDR1 and CDR2 from the germline V gene are SGHTA and FQGNSA. The chain's CDR3 is CASSLNQGGEQYF. Written as DNA, the CDR3 is TGTGCCAGCAGCTTAAACCAGGGGGGCGAGCAGTACTTC.

The chain joins TRBV9 to TRBJ1-2; 8 bases map to TRBD1. The length of the CDR3 is 19 residues. Germline CDR1 and CDR2: SGDLS and YYNGEE. V lost 0 bases, J lost 3 bases, and 16 bases stayed unmatched. CDR3 sequence reads: CASSVGIQGAGLRDYGYTF. The CDR3 bases are TGTGCCAGCAGCGTAGGGATTCAGGGGGCAGGGTTAAGGGACTATGGCTACACCTTC.

This rearrangement joins TRBV28 to TRBJ2-5; D unresolved. Germline-derived CDR1 and CDR2 are MDHEN and SYDVKM. V lost 10 bases and J 1 base, leaving 4 bases between the germline ends. The length of the CDR3 is 10 residues. The CDR3 DNA follows: TGTGCCACCTCCCAAGAGACCCAGTACTTC. It is translated as CATSQETQYF.

CDR3 nucleotides: TGTGCCAGTAGGAATCACAGGCCTGAGGCTGAAGCTTTCTTT. Protein product: CASRNHRPEAEAFF. V usage is TRBV19 and J usage is TRBJ1-1, with D possibly TRBD1 on 5 matching bases. Trimming cost V 6 bases and J 6 bases, with 17 bases left between them. The CDR3 sequence is 14 residues long. Germline V gene lookup returns CDR1 LNHDA and CDR2 SQIVND (reference sequence).

The chain has TRBV2 and TRBJ1-5; the match to TRBD1 covers 10 bases. The CDR3 consists of 14 residues. The germline CDR1 and CDR2 sequences are SNHLY and FYNNEI. The trim removed 7 bases at V and 2 bases at J, leaving 2 bases unmatched. The CDR3 DNA is TGTGCCAGCAACGGACAGGGGGGCAATCAGCCCCAGCATTTT. It codes for CASNGQGGNQPQHF.

This clone came up a few times. V usage is TRBV6-1 and J usage is TRBJ2-2; 7 positions match TRBD2. Looked up from germline, CDR1 is MNHNS and CDR2 is SASEGT. The CDR3 consists of 15 residues. V shed 3 bases and J 4 bases; nucleotides not matched to a gene: 5. The CDR3 region is CASSEGGRGTGELFF. Here the CDR3 DNA reads TGTGCCAGCAGTGAGGGCGGGAGAGGCACCGGGGAGCTGTTTTTT.

J is TRBJ2-2 and V is TRBV2; 12 bases are a match to TRBD2. The CDR3 sequence is 16 residues long. Germline V gives CDR1 SNHLY, CDR2 FYNNEI. The CDR3 here is CPIVPFRLAGAGELFF. Here the CDR3 DNA reads TGTCCGATAGTTCCGTTCCGACTAGCGGGAGCCGGGGAGCTGTTTTTT.